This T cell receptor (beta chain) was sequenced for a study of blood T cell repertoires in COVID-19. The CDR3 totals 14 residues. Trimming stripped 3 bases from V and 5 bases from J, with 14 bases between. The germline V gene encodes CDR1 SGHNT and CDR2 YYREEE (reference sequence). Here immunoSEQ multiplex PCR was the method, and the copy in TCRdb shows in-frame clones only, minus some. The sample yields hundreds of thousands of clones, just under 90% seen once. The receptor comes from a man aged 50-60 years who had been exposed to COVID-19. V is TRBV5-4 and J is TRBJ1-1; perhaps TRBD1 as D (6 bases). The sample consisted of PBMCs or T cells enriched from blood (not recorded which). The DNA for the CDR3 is TGTGCCAGCAGCTCTGCCAGGGGTTGGACTGAAGCTTTCTTT. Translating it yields CASSSARGWTEAFF.